The 31 T cell receptor beta chains presented below share a single source sample, sequenced in a study of shared clonotypes between healthy human individuals. Repertoires were generated with immunoSEQ multiplex PCR, while TCRdb's copy carries only in-frame clones and drops some. The sample contains roughly 700,000 clones, 80% to 95% of which appear only once. The sequenced sample was memory CD8+ T cells from PBMCs. Subset noted: CD45RO+ cells pooled with CCR7-negative TemRA cells. These receptors originate from a young man in good health. Some clones in this sample may be carry-over from other donors' samples.

The chain recombines TRBV6-1 with TRBJ1-4; possible D gene TRBD1, 5 bases. Trimming took 3 bases from V and 2 from J, leaving 10 bases between them. The germline CDR1 and CDR2 sequences are MNHNS and SASEGT. The CDR3 spans 15 residues. CDR3 region: CASSDRWGTNEKLFF. CDR3 nucleotide sequence: TGTGCCAGCAGTGATAGATGGGGCACTAATGAAAAACTGTTTTTT.

The chain is built from TRBV7-6 and TRBJ2-5; 8 bases line up with TRBD2. The CDR3 is 16 amino acids. The V and J ends lost 5 bases and 4 bases, in that order; junction bases with no gene match: 12. Germline V lookup: CDR1 SGHVS, CDR2 FNYEAQ. The CDR3 nucleotides read TGTGCCAGCAGCCCCCGCTGGCGGCTAGCGGGAGAGACCCAGTACTTC. This translates into CASSPRWRLAGETQYF.

CDR3 sequence (DNA): TGCGCCAGCAGCCCGGCCGTCGGGTCCGGGGAGACCCAGTACTTC. Translating it yields CASSPAVGSGETQYF. The rearrangement links TRBV4-3 to TRBJ2-5; no clear D gene. The CDR3 is 15 amino acids. Trimming removed 4 bases at V and 5 bases at J, with 17 bases between. Germline V gene data show CDR1 as LGHNA and CDR2 as YSLEER.

The V call is TRBV4-1, the J call TRBJ2-1; 14 bases map to TRBD2. Trimming removed 4 bases from V and 7 bases from J; junction bases left unmatched: 6. The CDR3 has 16 amino acids. CDR1 is MGHRA, CDR2 YSYEKL, per germline. In DNA form, the CDR3 reads TGCGCCAGCAGCCCGGGACTAGCGGGAGCGGAAAATGAGCAGTTCTTC. It translates to CASSPGLAGAENEQFF.

The chain couples TRBV5-1 to TRBJ2-3; 9 positions agree with TRBD2. V lost 3 bases to trimming and J lost 5 bases; unmatched junction nucleotides: 13. From germline, CDR1 is SGHRS and CDR2 YFSETQ. The CDR3 length is 17 residues. The CDR3 nucleotides read TGCGCCAGCAGCTCGGCAACTCTAGCGGGAATCATAGATACGCAGTATTTT. Translating gives CASSSATLAGIIDTQYF. The complete variable domain, with remaining parts taken from reference TRBV5-1 and TRBJ2-3, reads KAGVTQTPRYLIKTRGQQVTLSCSPISGHRSVSWYQQTPGQGLQFLFEYFSETQRNKGNFPGRFSGRQFSNSRSEMNVSTLELGDSALYLCASSSATLAGIIDTQYFGPGTRLTVL.

This clone turned up a few times. The genes are TRBV2 and TRBJ1-2, with D possibly TRBD1 on 6 matching bases. Trimming left V 6 bases short and J 5 bases short, with 13 bases between. Germline V CDR1 and CDR2: SNHLY, FYNNEI. This CDR3 has 13 amino acids. The CDR3 sequence is CASRDPGVYGYTF. The CDR3 DNA is TGTGCCAGCAGGGACCCAGGGGTGTATGGCTACACCTTC.

The V and J genes are TRBV7-3 and TRBJ2-7; weak D call: TRBD2 (6 bases). The CDR3 consists of 15 residues. Germline V lookup: CDR1 SGHTA, CDR2 FQGTGA. V lost 4 bases, J lost 4 bases, and 17 bases lay in between. CDR3 region: CASSSRAGSSYEQYF. The DNA of the CDR3 is TGTGCCAGCAGCTCACGAGCCGGGAGTTCATACGAGCAGTACTTC.

This sequence joins TRBV10-2 and TRBJ2-7; 8 nucleotides line up with TRBD1. Germline-derived CDR1 and CDR2 are WSHSY and SAAADI. The CDR3 extends over 14 amino acids. J was trimmed by 3 bases and V by 3 bases; bases with no gene match: 4. CDR3 residues: CASSDPTGDYEQYF. CDR3 in DNA: TGCGCCAGCAGTGACCCGACAGGGGACTACGAGCAGTACTTC.

This chain links TRBV5-5 with TRBJ1-1; D is perhaps TRBD1 (6 bases). Trimming pared 1 base from V and 5 bases from J, leaving 12 bases between. This CDR3 is 14 amino acids long. Germline V lookup: CDR1 SGHKS, CDR2 YYEKEE (reference sequence). CDR3 nucleotide sequence: TGTGCCAGCAGCTTGCCAGGGGCGTTGACTGAAGCTTTCTTT. Amino acids: CASSLPGALTEAFF.

Concerning this clone: Just one base apart from a much larger clone, this may be a read error. The chain combines TRBV27 with TRBJ2-1, with TRBD2 identical over 9 bases. Germline trimming cut 2 bases from V and 4 bases from J; bases unmatched to any gene: 6. This CDR3 region has 16 residues. Per germline, CDR1 MNHEY and CDR2 SMNVEV (reference sequence). The DNA of the CDR3 is TGTGCCAGCAGTTTAACGGCGGGAGGGGGATACAATGAGCAGTTCTTC. It encodes CASSLTAGGGYNEQFF.

This rearrangement joins TRBV9 to TRBJ2-2; 7 bases line up with TRBD2. J gave up 4 bases and V 4 bases, and 22 bases lay outside the gene matches. This CDR3 is 20 amino acids long. The germline V gene encodes CDR1 SGDLS and CDR2 YYNGEE. DNA of the CDR3: TGTGCCAGCAGCCCGGGGGAGAGTCTCGGGAGGAGCCTCGGCACCGGGGAGCTGTTTTTT. This codes for CASSPGESLGRSLGTGELFF.

This chain joins TRBV15 and TRBJ2-1; 12 bases match TRBD2. Losses at the gene ends were 5 bases for V and 7 bases for J; bases not matched to a gene: 9. Per germline, CDR1 LNHNV and CDR2 YYDKDF (reference sequence). The CDR3 is made up of 16 amino acids. Written as DNA, the CDR3 is TGTGCCACCAGCCCCCGACTAGCGGGAGCGTTAAATGAGCAGTTCTTC. This translates into CATSPRLAGALNEQFF.

Only one count was recorded for this clone. The chain combines TRBV5-3 with TRBJ2-7, with 8 bases fitting TRBD2. TRBV5-3 is labeled an ORF, and its function is uncertain. Unmatched junction bases numbered 15, after V lost 3 bases and J lost 7 bases. The CDR3 is made up of 16 amino acids. The CDR3 loop is CARSSRGAGGLGEQYF. The DNA of the CDR3 is TGTGCCAGAAGCTCCCGAGGGGCGGGGGGACTCGGGGAGCAGTACTTC.

This chain joins TRBV7-8 and TRBJ2-3; TRBD2 aligns across 12 bases. CDR1 SGHVS and CDR2 FQNEAQ come from the germline V gene. The CDR3 is 17 residues long. V lost 6 bases to trimming and J lost 5 bases; unmatched junction nucleotides: 12. The CDR3 DNA sequence: TGTGCCAGCAGTCCACCGCTAGCGGGAGGGCCCGAAGATACGCAGTATTTT. Encoded protein: CASSPPLAGGPEDTQYF.

The V and J genes are TRBV9 and TRBJ2-1; D gene uncertain. CDR3 size: 14 residues. The germline V gene has CDR1 SGDLS and CDR2 YYNGEE. Between the trimmed V and J ends, which lost 4 bases and 3 bases, there was a span of 11 bases. The CDR3 DNA reads as TGTGCCAGCAGCACGTGGGGTTACTACAATGAGCAGTTCTTC. Encoded protein: CASSTWGYYNEQFF. Using reference TRBV9 and TRBJ2-1 for the parts outside the CDR3, the full variable domain is DSGVTQTPKHLITATGQRVTLRCSPRSGDLSVYWYQQSLDQGLQFLIQYYNGEERAKGNILERFSAQQFPDLHSELNLSSLELGDSALYFCASSTWGYYNEQFFGPGTRLTVL.

The chain links TRBV11-2 to TRBJ2-1; 14 bases are a match to TRBD2. Germline V lookup: CDR1 SGHAT, CDR2 FQNNGV. The CDR3 is made up of 18 amino acids. V shed 3 bases and J 4 bases; nucleotides not matched to a gene: 8. CDR3 amino acids: CASSLGTSGRILYNEQFF. DNA for the CDR3: TGTGCCAGCAGCTTGGGGACTAGCGGGAGAATACTATACAATGAGCAGTTCTTC.

This clone has a single count. This chain links TRBV7-9 with TRBJ2-3; 8 nucleotides line up with TRBD1. CDR3 length: 17 residues. V trimming: 6 bases; J trimming: 2 bases; junction bases outside the gene matches: 13. Germline CDR1 SEHNR, CDR2 FQNEAQ (reference sequence). The CDR3 DNA follows: TGTGCCAGCAGTCCTCGACCCGGGACAGGAGACACAGATACGCAGTATTTT. This gives the protein CASSPRPGTGDTDTQYF.

The chain recombines TRBV15 with TRBJ2-7, with TRBD2 identical over 9 bases. This CDR3 has 15 residues. Germline V gene sequence: CDR1 LNHNV, CDR2 YYDKDF (reference sequence). Unmatched junction bases numbered 3, after V lost 1 base and J lost 2 bases. As DNA, the CDR3 is TGTGCCACCAGCAGAGGGACTAGCGAGACCTACGAGCAGTACTTC. Translated: CATSRGTSETYEQYF.

The chain is built from TRBV5-1 and TRBJ2-7; 7 nucleotides align to TRBD1. Germline CDR1 SGHRS, CDR2 YFSETQ. CDR3 length equals 13 residues. V dropped 4 bases and J dropped 3; count of bases not matched to a gene: 4. The CDR3 coding sequence is TGCGCCAGCAGCGAAGGGGGCGACTACGAGCAGTACTTC. Translating it yields CASSEGGDYEQYF.

The gene calls are TRBV9 and TRBJ1-5; D call uncertain. Germline-derived CDR1 and CDR2 are SGDLS and YYNGEE. Trimming took off 3 bases at V and 9 bases at J, with 16 bases between the two ends. CDR3 length: 14 amino acids. CDR3 residues: CASSADGRLWPQHF. CDR3 DNA sequence: TGTGCCAGCAGCGCGGACGGTAGATTGTGGCCCCAGCATTTT.

This chain uses TRBV19 with TRBJ1-2; no definite D call. V lost 4 bases and J 1 base, leaving 10 bases between the germline ends. Germline CDR1 LNHDA, CDR2 SQIVND (reference sequence). CDR3 length equals 14 residues. The CDR3 DNA follows: TGTGCCAGTAGTACCGGGCCCCTTAACTATGGCTACACCTTC. It encodes CASSTGPLNYGYTF.

The chain couples TRBV4-3 to TRBJ1-2; tentative D call: TRBD1 (6 bases). The germline gives CDR1 LGHNA, CDR2 YSLEER. The CDR3 has 16 amino acids. Trimming left V 0 bases short and J 2 bases short, with 13 bases between. CDR3 bases: TGCGCCAGCAGCCAAGATTGGGGGGGGCCGAACTATGGCTACACCTTC. Translating gives CASSQDWGGPNYGYTF.

The rearrangement joins TRBV5-1 to TRBJ2-3; 11 nucleotides align to TRBD1. CDR1 and CDR2 (germline): SGHRS, YFSETQ. Germline trimming cut 0 bases from V and 3 bases from J; bases unmatched to any gene: 3. The CDR3 covers 16 residues. The DNA for the CDR3 is TGCGCCAGCAGCTTGGCAGGACAGGGGGCAACAGATACGCAGTATTTT. Its translation is CASSLAGQGATDTQYF.

This clone has only one observation. This same CDR3 is encoded by further DNA sequences in the sample. The rearrangement uses TRBV9 and TRBJ2-7; D is perhaps TRBD1 (5 bases). CDR1 is SGDLS, CDR2 YYNGEE, per germline. The CDR3 has 14 residues. Trimming left V 0 bases short and J 2 bases short, with 9 bases between. The CDR3 DNA is TGTGCCAGCAGCGTAGGTGGGGCGCCCTACGAGCAGTACTTC. It encodes CASSVGGAPYEQYF.

This clone has just one count. The rearrangement uses TRBV7-3 and TRBJ2-2, with 8 bases aligning to TRBD1. V lost 5 bases to trimming and J lost 1 base; unmatched junction nucleotides: 3. The CDR3 runs to 15 residues. Germline V gives CDR1 SGHTA, CDR2 FQGTGA. The CDR3 DNA follows: TGTGCCAGCAGCCCCGGGACAGGGAACACCGGGGAGCTGTTTTTT. Translating it yields CASSPGTGNTGELFF.

This clone occurred once. The rearrangement links TRBV18 to TRBJ2-7; 10 nucleotides align to TRBD2. The V and J ends lost 2 bases and 4 bases, in that order; junction bases with no gene match: 2. The germline V gene encodes CDR1 KGHSH and CDR2 LQKENI. CDR3 length: 14 amino acids. In DNA form, the CDR3 reads TGTGCCAGCTCACCAGCGGGACTAGCGTACGAGCAGTACTTC. As protein: CASSPAGLAYEQYF. The full variable domain, rest sourced from reference TRBV18 and TRBJ2-7, is NAGVMQNPRHLVRRRGQEARLRCSPMKGHSHVYWYRQLPEEGLKFMVYLQKENIIDESGMPKERFSAEFPKEGPSILRIQQVVRGDSAAYFCASSPAGLAYEQYFGPGTRLTVT.

This rearrangement joins TRBV5-5 to TRBJ2-6; 8 bases are a match to TRBD1. J was trimmed by 4 bases and V by 2 bases; bases with no gene match: 2. The CDR3 sequence is 15 residues long. Looked up from germline, CDR1 is SGHKS and CDR2 is YYEKEE (reference sequence). The CDR3 coding sequence is TGTGCCAGCAGCTTCGGGACAGGAGGGGCCAACGTCCTGACTTTC. This gives the protein CASSFGTGGANVLTF. Combining the CDR3 with reference TRBV5-5 and TRBJ2-6 gives the whole variable domain DAGVTQSPTHLIKTRGQQVTLRCSPISGHKSVSWYQQVLGQGPQFIFQYYEKEERGRGNFPDRFSARQFPNYSSELNVNALLLGDSALYLCASSFGTGGANVLTFGAGSRLTVL.

CDR3 in DNA: TGCAGCGTTGGACGTAGCGGGAGTCTTTCAGATACGCAGTATTTT. Amino acids: CSVGRSGSLSDTQYF. The rearrangement uses TRBV29-1 and TRBJ2-3, with 9 bases that match TRBD2. Trimming took 4 bases from V and 4 from J; bases not matched to a gene: 9. The CDR3 extends over 15 amino acids. The germline V gene has CDR1 SQVTM and CDR2 ANQGSEA.

The genes are TRBV18 and TRBJ2-3, with a weak D call TRBD2 (5 bases). The length of the CDR3 is 14 residues. Germline CDR1 and CDR2: KGHSH and LQKENI. V gave up 4 bases and J gave up 0 bases, with 8 bases separating them. The CDR3 loop is CASSHGLSTDTQYF. The CDR3 DNA reads as TGTGCCAGCTCACACGGACTTAGCACAGATACGCAGTATTTT.

V is TRBV15 and J is TRBJ1-2; D uncertain. CDR3 length: 15 residues. Per the germline V gene, CDR1 is LNHNV and CDR2 is YYDKDF (reference sequence). Trimming took 2 bases from V and 2 from J, leaving 12 bases between them. CDR3 residues: CATSRSLRENYGYTF. CDR3 nucleotides: TGTGCCACCAGCAGATCCCTCCGGGAGAACTATGGCTACACCTTC. Complete variable domain (other parts from reference TRBV15 and TRBJ1-2): DAMVIQNPRYQVTQFGKPVTLSCSQTLNHNVMYWYQQKSSQAPKLLFHYYDKDFNNEADTPDNFQSRRPNTSFCFLDIRSPGLGDTAMYLCATSRSLRENYGYTFGSGTRLTVV.

V usage is TRBV11-2 and J usage is TRBJ2-2, with D possibly being TRBD1 (5 bases). The germline V gene encodes CDR1 SGHAT and CDR2 FQNNGV. This CDR3 has 16 residues. V lost 1 base to trimming and J lost 6 bases, with 15 bases between them. In DNA form, the CDR3 reads TGTGCCAGCAGCTTAGGAAAGGGCAGGGTGGCCGGGGAGCTGTTTTTT. Protein product: CASSLGKGRVAGELFF.